This entry lists 8 T cell receptor beta chains sequenced from one sample in a study of regulatory T cells in long-lasting Graves disease. The time point was: persistent/refractory GD, antithyroid drugs over 5 years with positive TRAb. PBMC-extracted RNA yielded the TCR library. CDR3 regions were amplified by Arm-PCR using iRepertoire HTBI primers to build TCR beta libraries. TCRdb ran MiXCR on the multiplex PCR reads and lists one entry per CDR3 protein. Here the sample spans around 400,000 distinct CDR3 sequences, around a quarter being singletons. Sequenced here: peripheral blood mononuclear cells (PBMCs), sampled when the disease was refractory, from a patient treated with antithyroid drugs. These receptors all stem from a female donor with Graves disease.

Ten or more counts support this clonotype. This chain links TRBV27 with TRBJ1-2, with D possibly matching TRBD1 (6 bases). This CDR3 has 13 amino acids. Germline V gives CDR1 MNHEY, CDR2 SMNVEV (reference sequence). Trimming removed 2 bases at V and 4 bases at J, with 8 bases between. The CDR3 sequence is CASSLNRAYGYTF. The DNA of the CDR3 is TGTGCCAGCAGTTTAAACAGGGCCTATGGCTACACCTTC.

The chain uses TRBV12-3 or TRBV12-4 and TRBJ2-7; TRBD2 aligns across 12 bases. Trimming removed 3 bases from V and 7 bases from J; junction bases left unmatched: 10. The CDR3 consists of 16 residues. The CDR3: CASSLRLAGVDKEQYF. The CDR3 region has the DNA TGTGCCAGCAGTTTGCGACTAGCGGGAGTTGATAAAGAGCAGTACTTC.

This clonotype has more than one count but fewer than ten. This chain joins TRBV7-3 and TRBJ2-7, with D unresolved. CDR1 SGHTA and CDR2 FQGTGA come from the germline V gene. The length of the CDR3 is 13 residues. Trimming removed 2 bases from V and 6 bases from J, with 11 bases in between. The CDR3 DNA sequence: TGTGCCAGCAGCTTATTTCCCCTTGCCGAGCAGTACTTC. The encoded protein is CASSLFPLAEQYF.

The chain combines TRBV3-1 with TRBJ1-5, with 7 bases lining up with TRBD1. CDR3 length equals 15 residues. V shed 5 bases and J 0 bases; nucleotides not matched to a gene: 4. Germline loops: CDR1 LGHDT, CDR2 YNNKEL (reference sequence). The CDR3 region has the DNA TGTGCCAGCAGCAAACAGGGGACTAGCAATCAGCCCCAGCATTTT. Its translation: CASSKQGTSNQPQHF.

The chain carries TRBV19 and TRBJ2-4, with TRBD2 as a possible D gene (5 bases). The V and J ends lost 8 bases and 0 bases respectively, with 11 bases between them. Germline V gene lookup returns CDR1 LNHDA and CDR2 SQIVND (reference sequence). The length of the CDR3 is 14 residues. The CDR3 reads CASQDGVAKNIQYF. The CDR3 coding sequence is TGTGCCAGTCAAGACGGGGTAGCCAAAAACATTCAGTACTTC.

This clonotype has a handful of counts. The J gene is TRBJ2-5, the V gene TRBV5-1; D uncertain. This CDR3 is built from 18 residues. Germline-derived CDR1 and CDR2 are SGHRS and YFSETQ. Deletions cut 1 base from V and 5 bases from J, with 24 bases between. CDR3 sequence (DNA): TGCGCCAGCAGCTTGTCGGCTGGGAAGGCCACACCACAGGAGACCCAGTACTTC. Amino acid sequence: CASSLSAGKATPQETQYF. Using reference TRBV5-1 and TRBJ2-5 for the parts outside the CDR3, the full variable domain is KAGVTQTPRYLIKTRGQQVTLSCSPISGHRSVSWYQQTPGQGLQFLFEYFSETQRNKGNFPGRFSGRQFSNSRSEMNVSTLELGDSALYLCASSLSAGKATPQETQYFGPGTRLLVL.

This clonotype was detected only a few times. This chain links TRBV6-2 or TRBV6-3 with TRBJ1-1, with D tentatively TRBD1 (5 bases). CDR1 MNHEY and CDR2 SVGEGT come from the germline V gene. The CDR3 has 17 residues. V lost 6 bases and J 6 bases, leaving 26 bases between the germline ends. CDR3 nucleotides: TGTGCCAGCAGGGCCTCCTCGCGGGGGGATAAGGGGCCTGAAGCTTTCTTT. Its protein is CASRASSRGDKGPEAFF.

This clonotype was detected only a few times. The chain has TRBV10-3 and TRBJ2-1; D is possibly TRBD1 (5 bases). Germline lookup yields CDR1 ENHRY and CDR2 SYGVKD. This CDR3 comprises 13 residues. Trimming removed 5 bases from V and 6 bases from J, with 11 bases in between. The CDR3 sequence: CAISQAGANEQFF. The CDR3 nucleotides read TGTGCCATCAGTCAAGCTGGGGCCAATGAGCAGTTCTTC.